One sample yielded the 20 T cell receptor beta chains listed below, sequenced in a study of shared clonotypes between healthy human individuals (dated by TCRdb to the early 2020s). Libraries were made using the immunoSEQ multiplex PCR assay. TCRdb provides this immuneACCESS table in a form limited to in-frame rearrangements. Some clones are lacking; in checked studies, under half of them reflect an unresolved V gene, and why the rest are absent is not known. This sample is represented by 660,000 or so clones; about 95% of them were singletons. The ten most abundant clones make up approximately 0.1% of the sample. CD8 naive samples were obtained by positive selection for CCR7 among CD45RO-negative cells, yielding a CD45RA+CCR7+ population from which TemRA cells were excluded. The sample consisted of naive CD8+ T cells sorted from blood. What this sample's cell subset or site label stands for: CD45RA+CCR7+. These TCRs come from a woman in her 30s in good health.

The chain joins TRBV25-1 to TRBJ2-1; D gene ambiguous. The CDR3 is 15 amino acids. Germline lookup yields CDR1 MGHDK and CDR2 SYGVNS. Trimming removed 3 bases at V and 8 bases at J, with 17 bases between. The CDR3 sequence: CASSDLRVDWHEQFF. In DNA, the CDR3 is TGTGCCAGCAGTGACCTCCGGGTAGATTGGCATGAGCAGTTCTTC. The variable domain in full, completed from reference TRBV25-1 and TRBJ2-1, reads EADIYQTPRYLVIGTGKKITLECSQTMGHDKMYWYQQDPGMELHLIHYSYGVNSTEKGDLSSESTVSRIRTEHFPLTLESARPSHTSQYLCASSDLRVDWHEQFFGPGTRLTVL.

The rearrangement uses TRBV27 and TRBJ2-5; 8 nucleotides agree with TRBD2. CDR3 length equals 15 residues. Germline CDR1 is MNHEY and CDR2 is SMNVEV (reference sequence). Trimming at V came to 2 bases and at J to 5 bases, leaving 7 bases not matched to a gene. The DNA for the CDR3 is TGTGCCAGCAGTTTAGGGGCGGGACTAGTTGAGACCCAGTACTTC. It encodes CASSLGAGLVETQYF.

The chain carries TRBV18 and TRBJ1-2; TRBD1 matches 7 bases. V lost 6 bases to trimming and J lost 6 bases; unmatched junction nucleotides: 16. Germline CDR1 reads KGHSH; CDR2 reads LQKENI. There are 16 residues in the CDR3. The CDR3 loop is CASSAERGGVRDGYTF. The CDR3 DNA reads as TGTGCCAGCTCCGCAGAGCGAGGGGGCGTCAGGGATGGCTACACCTTC.

The chain couples TRBV11-2 to TRBJ2-7; 7 bases match TRBD2. The CDR3 is 13 amino acids. Germline CDR1 and CDR2: SGHAT and FQNNGV. The J segment lost 3 bases and the V segment lost 4 bases, leaving 3 bases of the junction unmatched. The CDR3 region has the DNA TGTGCCAGCAGCTCCGGGGACTACTACGAGCAGTACTTC. Its translation is CASSSGDYYEQYF. Supplemented by reference TRBV11-2 and TRBJ2-7, the full variable domain reads EAGVAQSPRYKIIEKRQSVAFWCNPISGHATLYWYQQILGQGPKLLIQFQNNGVVDDSQLPKDRFSAERLKGVDSTLKIQPAKLEDSAVYLCASSSGDYYEQYFGPGTRLTVT.

The chain joins TRBV5-6 to TRBJ2-7; D remains ambiguous. The V end lost 0 bases, the J end lost 2 bases, and 6 bases lay between the germline ends. Germline CDR1 reads SGHDT; CDR2 reads YYEEEE. CDR3 length: 13 amino acids. The CDR3 sequence is CASSLERTYEQYF. The DNA of the CDR3 is TGTGCCAGCAGCTTGGAACGGACCTACGAGCAGTACTTC.

The gene calls are TRBV7-9 and TRBJ2-7; D possibly corresponds to TRBD2 (5 bases). V lost 2 bases and J lost 3, with 8 bases in between. The CDR3 totals 13 residues. Germline V lookup: CDR1 SEHNR, CDR2 FQNEAQ (reference sequence). CDR3 nucleotides: TGTGCCAGCAGCTTATTTGAGGGCTACGAGCAGTACTTC. Its protein is CASSLFEGYEQYF.

The V and J genes are TRBV15 and TRBJ2-7; 10 nucleotides align to TRBD2. Looked up from germline, CDR1 is LNHNV and CDR2 is YYDKDF (reference sequence). Losses at the gene ends were 4 bases for V and 5 bases for J; bases not matched to a gene: 8. The CDR3 has 15 residues. CDR3 amino acids: CATSTALAGAHEQYF. The CDR3 DNA reads as TGTGCCACCAGCACTGCTCTAGCGGGAGCCCACGAGCAGTACTTC. The variable domain in full, completed from reference TRBV15 and TRBJ2-7, reads DAMVIQNPRYQVTQFGKPVTLSCSQTLNHNVMYWYQQKSSQAPKLLFHYYDKDFNNEADTPDNFQSRRPNTSFCFLDIRSPGLGDTAMYLCATSTALAGAHEQYFGPGTRLTVT.

This chain links TRBV7-9 with TRBJ1-4; the match to TRBD1 covers 9 bases. CDR3 size: 18 residues. Looked up from germline, CDR1 is SEHNR and CDR2 is FQNEAQ (reference sequence). V was pared by 6 bases and J by 4 bases, with 15 bases of the junction left unmatched. The CDR3 coding sequence is TGTGCCAGCAGACCGCCGTCCCGGGACAGGGCTGGTAATGAAAAACTGTTTTTT. Residues: CASRPPSRDRAGNEKLFF.

Comment on this clone: The sample carries other DNA sequences with the same CDR3. The genes are TRBV4-1 and TRBJ1-4; D is ambiguous. CDR3 size: 12 residues. Trimming removed 0 bases at V and 8 bases at J, with 4 bases between. Germline-derived CDR1 and CDR2 are MGHRA and YSYEKL. The CDR3 DNA follows: TGCGCCAGCAGCCAAGATAACGAAAAACTGTTTTTT. This encodes CASSQDNEKLFF.

The chain uses TRBV13 and TRBJ1-4; tentative D call: TRBD1 (5 bases). CDR1 PRHDT and CDR2 FYEKMQ come from the germline V gene (reference sequence). This CDR3 is built from 13 residues. The V end was cut by 5 bases, the J end by 13 bases, with 17 bases between. CDR3 amino acids: CASSKRGGPGLFF. The CDR3 nucleotides are TGTGCCAGCAGCAAACGGGGGGGACCGGGACTGTTTTTT.

The V gene is TRBV28, the J gene TRBJ2-2; TRBD2 matches 9 bases. The V segment lost 4 bases and the J segment 1 base; nucleotides outside the gene matches: 4. This CDR3 is built from 16 residues. CDR1 is MDHEN and CDR2 is SYDVKM in the germline V gene. CDR3 nucleotides: TGTGCCAGCAGTTACTCAGCGGGAGGGAACACCGGGGAGCTGTTTTTT. Protein product: CASSYSAGGNTGELFF. The entire variable domain, with the rest obtained from reference TRBV28 and TRBJ2-2, is as follows: DVKVTQSSRYLVKRTGEKVFLECVQDMDHENMFWYRQDPGLGLRLIYFSYDVKMKEKGDIPEGYSVSREKKERFSLILESASTNQTSMYLCASSYSAGGNTGELFFGEGSRLTVL.

This chain connects TRBV27 to TRBJ2-1; 8 nucleotides match TRBD2. The CDR3 covers 14 residues. V shed 10 bases and J 9 bases; nucleotides not matched to a gene: 14. From germline, CDR1 is MNHEY and CDR2 SMNVEV (reference sequence). CDR3 loop: CATTLREGLFEQFF. CDR3 sequence (DNA): TGTGCCACTACCCTCCGGGAGGGCCTGTTTGAGCAGTTCTTC.

The rearrangement joins TRBV7-9 to TRBJ1-5, with D perhaps matching TRBD1 (5 bases). CDR1 is SEHNR and CDR2 is FQNEAQ in the germline V gene (reference sequence). The CDR3 length is 14 residues. The germline V and J ends were trimmed by 5 bases and 3 bases, with 11 bases remaining between them. The CDR3 coding sequence is TGTGCCAGCAGCCTAGACAGCTTCAATCAGCCCCAGCATTTT. Protein product: CASSLDSFNQPQHF.

The chain is built from TRBV7-9 and TRBJ2-7; the D is unclear. This CDR3 comprises 14 residues. Trimming removed 5 bases from V and 0 bases from J, with 11 bases in between. Germline-derived CDR1 and CDR2 are SEHNR and FQNEAQ (reference sequence). CDR3 sequence reads: CASSPDVSSYEQYF. The DNA of the CDR3 is TGTGCCAGCAGCCCGGACGTGAGCTCCTACGAGCAGTACTTC.

The J gene is TRBJ1-2, the V gene TRBV28; D is undetermined. From germline, CDR1 is MDHEN and CDR2 SYDVKM. V lost 5 bases to trimming and J lost 0 bases, with 7 bases between them. The CDR3 runs to 13 residues. CDR3 sequence: CASSLLTNYGYTF. As DNA, the CDR3 is TGTGCCAGCAGTCTCCTCACTAACTATGGCTACACCTTC.

The chain couples TRBV27 to TRBJ2-2; D unclear. Trimming left V 0 bases short and J 5 bases short, with 10 bases between. The CDR3 is 15 amino acids. CDR1 MNHEY and CDR2 SMNVEV come from the germline V gene (reference sequence). CDR3 in DNA: TGTGCCAGCAGTTTATCGATAGACACGACCGGGGAGCTGTTTTTT. It is translated as CASSLSIDTTGELFF.

This chain links TRBV4-1 with TRBJ2-7, with TRBD1 matching over 8 bases. The CDR3 has 15 amino acids. V shed 3 bases and J 2 bases; nucleotides not matched to a gene: 6. Germline CDR1 reads MGHRA; CDR2 reads YSYEKL. CDR3 nucleotide sequence: TGCGCCAGCAGCCAGGGGGACAGGAGCACCTACGAGCAGTACTTC. It specifies CASSQGDRSTYEQYF.

This sequence joins TRBV6-1 and TRBJ1-1, with no clear D. The CDR3 is 12 amino acids. Trimming removed 2 bases at V and 6 bases at J, with 7 bases between. The V gene's germline CDR1 is MNHNS and CDR2 SASEGT. The CDR3 protein is CASSEIGAEAFF. CDR3 bases: TGTGCCAGCAGTGAAATCGGGGCTGAAGCTTTCTTT.

The gene calls are TRBV7-9 and TRBJ2-7; 7 nucleotides match TRBD2. Unmatched junction bases numbered 4, after V lost 0 bases and J lost 5 bases. Germline CDR1 and CDR2: SEHNR and FQNEAQ (reference sequence). The CDR3 extends over 14 amino acids. Here the CDR3 DNA reads TGTGCCAGCAGCTTAGCGGGAGGGGATGACGAGCAGTACTTC. It specifies CASSLAGGDDEQYF.

The chain has TRBV4-1 and TRBJ2-1, with D maybe TRBD2 (6 bases). Germline CDR1 is MGHRA and CDR2 is YSYEKL. This CDR3 region has 16 residues. V was shortened by 4 bases and J by 4 bases, with 17 bases between the two germline ends. CDR3 sequence (DNA): TGCGCCAGCAGCCCCCTGGAGGGAGCGGTATACAATGAGCAGTTCTTC. Translated, it gives CASSPLEGAVYNEQFF.